Below are 23 T cell receptor beta chains sequenced from a single sample in a study of blood T cell repertoires in COVID-19. Profiled with immunoSEQ multiplex PCR; TCRdb holds only in-frame clones, not every one. This table holds roughly 100,000 clones, more than 80% found once. Sequencing used peripheral blood. These receptors were taken from a woman aged 55-70 years with acute or convalescent COVID-19.

The chain combines TRBV11-2 with TRBJ2-1; 10 bases agree with TRBD2. The CDR3 runs to 17 residues. V shed 4 bases, J shed 6 bases, and the junction held 12 bases outside the gene matches. Germline V lookup: CDR1 SGHAT, CDR2 FQNNGV. The CDR3 sequence: CASSSLRLAGVRNEQFF. Here the CDR3 DNA reads TGTGCCAGCAGCTCCCTCCGGCTAGCGGGAGTGCGCAATGAGCAGTTCTTC.

The chain joins TRBV7-8 to TRBJ1-2; no clear D gene. CDR3 length equals 12 residues. V dropped 1 base and J dropped 5 bases, with 5 bases sitting between them. CDR1 and CDR2 from the germline V gene are SGHVS and FQNEAQ. The DNA for the CDR3 is TGTGCCAGCAGCTTAGAGGAGTATGGCTACACCTTC. Its translation: CASSLEEYGYTF.

The chain combines TRBV27 with TRBJ2-3; 7 nucleotides match TRBD2. CDR1 and CDR2 from the germline V gene are MNHEY and SMNVEV (reference sequence). The CDR3 totals 14 residues. V lost 3 bases to trimming and J lost 1 base; unmatched junction nucleotides: 1. CDR3 sequence: CASSFAGGTDTQYF. In nucleotides, the CDR3 is TGTGCCAGCAGTTTTGCGGGAGGCACAGATACGCAGTATTTT.

This chain joins TRBV29-1 and TRBJ1-2; D is unresolved. The CDR3 sequence is 14 residues long. CDR1 and CDR2 (germline): SQVTM, ANQGSEA. V dropped 2 bases and J dropped 8 bases, with 18 bases sitting between them. CDR3 DNA: TGCAGCGTTGAATTGAAGGTGGCTTACGGGGGCTACACCTTC. Amino acid sequence: CSVELKVAYGGYTF. Drawing the rest from reference TRBV29-1 and TRBJ1-2, the complete variable domain is SAVISQKPSRDICQRGTSLTIQCQVDSQVTMMFWYRQQPGQSLTLIATANQGSEATYESGFVIDKFPISRPNLTFSTLTVSNMSPEDSSIYLCSVELKVAYGGYTFGSGTRLTVV.

The rearrangement uses TRBV19 and TRBJ2-7; the D gene is possibly TRBD2 (6 bases). Germline CDR1 LNHDA, CDR2 SQIVND (reference sequence). CDR3 length: 15 amino acids. The germline V and J ends were trimmed by 6 bases and 1 base, with 16 bases remaining between them. DNA of the CDR3: TGTGCCAGTAGGGGCGGGACGGTAACGTCCTACGAGCAGTACGTC. Amino acids: CASRGGTVTSYEQYV.

This clone was seen only once. CDR3 sequence: CASRFRGQKVGYTF. CDR3 in DNA: TGTGCCAGTAGGTTCAGGGGGCAAAAGGTTGGCTACACCTTC. The genes are TRBV19 and TRBJ1-2; 8 nucleotides line up with TRBD1. The CDR3 totals 14 residues. V lost 6 bases, J lost 7 bases, and 10 bases stayed unmatched. From germline, CDR1 is LNHDA and CDR2 SQIVND (reference sequence).

The chain recombines TRBV12-5 with TRBJ2-3; no clear D. The germline V and J ends were trimmed by 3 bases and 6 bases, with 16 bases remaining between them. The CDR3 is made up of 15 amino acids. Germline values: CDR1 LGHNT, CDR2 FRNRAP. Here the CDR3 DNA reads TGTGCTAGTGGTTTAGAACCAACTGCCGGGGATACGCAGTATTTT. It encodes CASGLEPTAGDTQYF. The full variable domain, in which reference TRBV12-5 and TRBJ2-3 provide the parts outside the CDR3, is DARVTQTPRHKVTEMGQEVTMRCQPILGHNTVFWYRQTMMQGLELLAYFRNRAPLDDSGMPKDRFSAEMPDATLATLKIQPSEPRDSAVYFCASGLEPTAGDTQYFGPGTRLTVL.

This chain joins TRBV5-1 and TRBJ2-1; perhaps TRBD2 as D (7 bases). V was cut by 0 bases and J by 3 bases, with 13 bases left in between. The CDR3 runs 16 residues. The germline CDR1 and CDR2 sequences are SGHRS and YFSETQ. CDR3 sequence reads: CASSLEAGASYNEQFF. CDR3 DNA: TGCGCCAGCAGCTTGGAGGCGGGGGCTAGCTACAATGAGCAGTTCTTC.

This clone was seen only a few times. This rearrangement joins TRBV2 to TRBJ1-2, with a possible D match to TRBD1 (6 bases). Trimming cost V 4 bases and J 0 bases, with 9 bases left between them. The germline V gene has CDR1 SNHLY and CDR2 FYNNEI. The CDR3 contains 14 residues. For the CDR3, the DNA is TGTGCCAGCAGTGTACAGGGCTCTAACTATGGCTACACCTTC. Its protein is CASSVQGSNYGYTF.

A remark on this clone: Sequence at one end of the junction differs from germline and may be a read error. The rearrangement uses TRBV4-1 and TRBJ1-1; TRBD1 agrees at 8 bases. This CDR3 contains 16 residues. CDR1 is MGHRA and CDR2 is YSYEKL in the germline V gene. The CDR3 sequence is CASSQGTDRVKTEAFF. The CDR3 nucleotides read TGCGCCAGCAGCCAAGGGACGGACAGGGTGAAAACTGAAGCTTTCTTT.

The V and J genes are TRBV6-5 and TRBJ1-6, with 7 nucleotides matching TRBD1. V was clipped by 6 bases and J by 10 bases; unmatched bases: 6. Germline V CDR1 and CDR2: MNHEY, SVGAGI. The CDR3 totals 13 residues. CDR3 protein: CASSPTGNSPLHF. Written as DNA, the CDR3 is TGTGCCAGCAGCCCGACAGGGAACTCACCCCTCCACTTT.

The chain has TRBV20-1 and TRBJ1-6; D possibly corresponds to TRBD1 (6 bases). The V end was cut by 3 bases, the J end by 7 bases, with 13 bases between. The CDR3 runs 14 residues. Germline CDR1 DFQATT, CDR2 SNEGSKA (reference sequence). This CDR3 reads CSASTGTLNSPLHF. The CDR3 DNA reads as TGCAGTGCTAGTACCGGGACATTGAATTCACCCCTCCACTTT.

This chain links TRBV2 with TRBJ2-1, with D possibly TRBD1 on 5 matching bases. The CDR3 runs to 13 residues. Trimming stripped 8 bases from V and 3 bases from J, with 11 bases between. Per the germline V gene, CDR1 is SNHLY and CDR2 is FYNNEI. CDR3 in DNA: TGTGCCAGCGGCGGACATATCTACAATGAGCAGTTCTTC. Amino acids: CASGGHIYNEQFF.

The chain is built from TRBV29-1 and TRBJ2-1; 16 bases agree with TRBD2. CDR1 SQVTM and CDR2 ANQGSEA come from the germline V gene. This CDR3 spans 14 amino acids. Trimming cost V 7 bases and J 6 bases; bases outside gene matches: 3. CDR3 DNA: TGCAGCGCCGGGACTAGCGGGAGGGCCAATGAGCAGTTCTTC. Translated: CSAGTSGRANEQFF.

The J gene is TRBJ2-5, the V gene TRBV7-2, with D maybe TRBD2 (7 bases). The ends were cut back, 4 bases at V and 5 bases at J, with 14 bases in the middle. The CDR3 consists of 14 residues. Per the germline V gene, CDR1 is SGHTA and CDR2 is FQGNSA. The DNA for the CDR3 is TGTGCCAGCAGCTCCATGGGGGGGCAGGAGACCCAGTACTTC. Protein product: CASSSMGGQETQYF.

CDR3 residues: CASTYRDRGSDEQFF. The CDR3 nucleotides read TGTGCCAGCACGTACCGGGACAGGGGATCCGATGAGCAGTTCTTC. The chain links TRBV2 to TRBJ2-1, with 10 bases that match TRBD1. V gave up 7 bases and J gave up 8 bases; unmatched junction bases: 11. Germline assignment: CDR1 SNHLY and CDR2 FYNNEI. The CDR3 runs to 15 residues.

This chain uses TRBV5-4 with TRBJ1-2; TRBD1 matches at 10 bases. CDR1 SGHNT and CDR2 YYREEE come from the germline V gene (reference sequence). This CDR3 is built from 14 residues. V was clipped by 5 bases and J by 4 bases; unmatched bases: 5. The CDR3 sequence is CASRGTGESYGYTF. DNA for the CDR3: TGTGCCAGCAGGGGGACAGGGGAGTCCTATGGCTACACCTTC.

The chain recombines TRBV28 with TRBJ1-6; D perhaps matches TRBD1 (6 bases). Per the germline V gene, CDR1 is MDHEN and CDR2 is SYDVKM. The CDR3 has 16 amino acids. Trimming removed 6 bases from V and 4 bases from J, with 16 bases in between. The CDR3 protein is CASSSGTLNYNSPLHF. Here the CDR3 DNA reads TGTGCCAGCAGCTCCGGGACATTGAATTATAATTCACCCCTCCACTTT.

This chain joins TRBV19 and TRBJ1-2; perhaps TRBD1 as D (5 bases). The CDR3 contains 13 residues. The germline V gene encodes CDR1 LNHDA and CDR2 SQIVND (reference sequence). V shed 5 bases and J shed 4 bases, with 11 bases lying between them. The CDR3 loop is CASSQTVTYGYTF. The CDR3 coding sequence is TGTGCCAGTAGTCAGACAGTGACCTATGGCTACACCTTC. The full variable domain, its missing parts supplied by reference TRBV19 and TRBJ1-2, is DGGITQSPKYLFRKEGQNVTLSCEQNLNHDAMYWYRQDPGQGLRLIYYSQIVNDFQKGDIAEGYSVSREKKESFPLTVTSAQKNPTAFYLCASSQTVTYGYTFGSGTRLTVV.

The chain links TRBV28 to TRBJ2-2, with 7 bases aligning to TRBD1. This CDR3 contains 15 residues. V dropped 3 bases and J dropped 3; count of bases not matched to a gene: 4. Germline lookup yields CDR1 MDHEN and CDR2 SYDVKM. The CDR3 coding sequence is TGTGCCAGCAGTTTCCGGGACAGATACACCGGGGAGCTGTTTTTT. Its protein is CASSFRDRYTGELFF.

The chain combines TRBV30 with TRBJ1-2, with D hard to call. The germline gives CDR1 GTSNPN, CDR2 SVGIG (reference sequence). This CDR3 region has 11 residues. V lost 4 bases and J lost 2, with 5 bases in between. In nucleotides, the CDR3 is TGTGCCTGGAAGCCCAACTATGGCTACACCTTC. Protein sequence: CAWKPNYGYTF.

The chain carries TRBV19 and TRBJ1-1, with D unresolved. CDR3 length equals 15 residues. Germline V gene data show CDR1 as LNHDA and CDR2 as SQIVND (reference sequence). V was cut by 2 bases and J by 0 bases, with 10 bases left in between. The CDR3 nucleotides are TGTGCCAGTAGTATAAGTAGCCGGTTGAACACTGAAGCTTTCTTT. Protein product: CASSISSRLNTEAFF.

The chain combines TRBV11-2 with TRBJ2-7; 7 bases match TRBD1. The V gene end was trimmed by 5 bases and the J gene end by 0 bases; junction bases not matched to a gene: 10. Germline V gene data show CDR1 as SGHAT and CDR2 as FQNNGV. The CDR3 covers 16 residues. In DNA form, the CDR3 reads TGTGCCAGCAGCCATTCTCTCCGACAGGGCTCCTACGAGCAGTACTTC. It translates to CASSHSLRQGSYEQYF.